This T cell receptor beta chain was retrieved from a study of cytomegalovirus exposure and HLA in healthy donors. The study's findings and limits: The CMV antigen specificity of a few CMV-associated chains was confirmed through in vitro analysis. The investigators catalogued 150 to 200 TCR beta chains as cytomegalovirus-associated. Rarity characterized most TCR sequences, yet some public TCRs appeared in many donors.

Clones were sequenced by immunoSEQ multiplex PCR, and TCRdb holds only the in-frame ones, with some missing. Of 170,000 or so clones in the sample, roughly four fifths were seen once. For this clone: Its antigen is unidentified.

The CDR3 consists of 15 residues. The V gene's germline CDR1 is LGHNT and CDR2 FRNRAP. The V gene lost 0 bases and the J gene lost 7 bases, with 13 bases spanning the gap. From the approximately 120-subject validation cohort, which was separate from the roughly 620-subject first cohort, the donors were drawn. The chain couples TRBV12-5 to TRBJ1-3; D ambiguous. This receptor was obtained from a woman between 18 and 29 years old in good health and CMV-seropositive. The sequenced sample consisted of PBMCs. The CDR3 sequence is CASGLVPTAGNTIYF. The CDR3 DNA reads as TGTGCTAGTGGTTTGGTACCAACAGCCGGCAACACCATATATTTT.